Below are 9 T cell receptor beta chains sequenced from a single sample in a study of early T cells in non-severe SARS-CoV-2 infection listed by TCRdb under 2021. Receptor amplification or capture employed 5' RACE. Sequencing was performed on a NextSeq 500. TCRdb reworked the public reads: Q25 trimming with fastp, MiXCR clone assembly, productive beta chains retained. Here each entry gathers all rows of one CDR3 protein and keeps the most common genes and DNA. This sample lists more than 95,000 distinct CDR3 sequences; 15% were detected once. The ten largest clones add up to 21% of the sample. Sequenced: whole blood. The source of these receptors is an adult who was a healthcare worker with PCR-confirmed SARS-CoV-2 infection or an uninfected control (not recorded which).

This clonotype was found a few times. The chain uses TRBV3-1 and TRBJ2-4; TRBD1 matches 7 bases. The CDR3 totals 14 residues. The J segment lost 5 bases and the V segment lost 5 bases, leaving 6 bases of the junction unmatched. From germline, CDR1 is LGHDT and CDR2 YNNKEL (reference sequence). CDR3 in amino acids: CASSMRQGQNIQYF. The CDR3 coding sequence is TGTGCCAGCAGCATGCGACAGGGACAAAACATTCAGTACTTC.

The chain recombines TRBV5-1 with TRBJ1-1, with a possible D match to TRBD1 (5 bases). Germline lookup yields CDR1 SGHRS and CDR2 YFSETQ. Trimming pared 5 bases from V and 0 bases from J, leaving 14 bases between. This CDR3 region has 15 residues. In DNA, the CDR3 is TGCGCCAGCAGTCTGGTCGGACAAGTGAACACTGAAGCTTTCTTT. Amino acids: CASSLVGQVNTEAFF.

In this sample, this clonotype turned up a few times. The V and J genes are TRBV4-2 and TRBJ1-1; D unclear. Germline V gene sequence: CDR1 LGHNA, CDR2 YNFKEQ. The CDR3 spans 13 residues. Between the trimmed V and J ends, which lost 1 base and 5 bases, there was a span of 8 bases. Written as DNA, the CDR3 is TGTGCCAGCAGCCAAGCGGCACCGACTGAAGCTTTCTTT. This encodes CASSQAAPTEAFF.

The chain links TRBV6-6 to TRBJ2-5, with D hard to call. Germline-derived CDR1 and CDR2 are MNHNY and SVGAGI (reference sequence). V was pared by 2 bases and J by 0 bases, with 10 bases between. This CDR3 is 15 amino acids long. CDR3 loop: CASSYGGANQETQYF. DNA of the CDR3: TGTGCCAGCAGTTACGGTGGTGCCAACCAAGAGACCCAGTACTTC.

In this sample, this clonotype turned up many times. CDR3 DNA sequence: TGCGCCAGCAGCTTGAGGGGGACGGGCCAAGAGACCCAGTACTTC. Translated: CASSLRGTGQETQYF. The chain carries TRBV5-1 and TRBJ2-5; perhaps TRBD1 as D (6 bases). Germline CDR1 reads SGHRS; CDR2 reads YFSETQ. The length of the CDR3 is 15 residues. Between the trimmed V and J ends, which lost 1 base and 1 base, there was a span of 11 bases.

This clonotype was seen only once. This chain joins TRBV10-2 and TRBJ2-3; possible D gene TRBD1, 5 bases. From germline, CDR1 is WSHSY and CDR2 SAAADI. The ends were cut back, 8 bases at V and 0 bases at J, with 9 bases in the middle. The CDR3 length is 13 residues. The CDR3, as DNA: TGCGCCAGCGGGGCGACTAGCACAGATACGCAGTATTTT. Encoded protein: CASGATSTDTQYF.

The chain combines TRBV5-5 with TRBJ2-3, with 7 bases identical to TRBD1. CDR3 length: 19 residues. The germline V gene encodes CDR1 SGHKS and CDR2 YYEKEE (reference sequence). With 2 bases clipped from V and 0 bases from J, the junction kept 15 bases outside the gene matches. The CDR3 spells CASSFQTGTARTSTDTQYF. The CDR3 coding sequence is TGTGCCAGCAGCTTTCAAACCGGGACAGCTAGGACTAGCACAGATACGCAGTATTTT. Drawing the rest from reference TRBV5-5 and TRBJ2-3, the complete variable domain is DAGVTQSPTHLIKTRGQQVTLRCSPISGHKSVSWYQQVLGQGPQFIFQYYEKEERGRGNFPDRFSARQFPNYSSELNVNALLLGDSALYLCASSFQTGTARTSTDTQYFGPGTRLTVL.

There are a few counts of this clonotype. The CDR3 protein is CSAPLLTEAFF. CDR3 DNA sequence: TGCAGTGCCCCTTTATTGACTGAAGCTTTCTTT. The chain links TRBV20-1 to TRBJ1-1; no definite D call. Looked up from germline, CDR1 is DFQATT and CDR2 is SNEGSKA (reference sequence). This CDR3 spans 11 amino acids. The V end was cut by 6 bases, the J end by 5 bases, with 10 bases between.

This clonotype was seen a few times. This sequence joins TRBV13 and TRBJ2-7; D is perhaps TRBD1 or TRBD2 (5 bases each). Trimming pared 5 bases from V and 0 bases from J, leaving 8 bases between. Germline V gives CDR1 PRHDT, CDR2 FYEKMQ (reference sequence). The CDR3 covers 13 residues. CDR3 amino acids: CASSGGSSYEQYF. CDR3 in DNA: TGTGCCAGCAGCGGGGGTAGCTCCTACGAGCAGTACTTC.